This T cell receptor beta chain was recovered during a study of blood T cell repertoires in COVID-19. The data were produced by immunoSEQ multiplex PCR, yet TCRdb's version contains in-frame clones alone and is incomplete. The repertoire consists of 100,000 to 110,000 clones, with just over 90% occurring once and the leading ten covering approximately 2%. The sequence derives from a man between 50 and 59 years old with active COVID-19. Sequenced input: peripheral blood.

The DNA of the CDR3 is TGTGCCAGCAGTTACAGCGGGGAGCTGTTTTTT. Translating it yields CASSYSGELFF. The rearrangement links TRBV12-3 or TRBV12-4 to TRBJ2-2; D unclear. The CDR3 has 11 amino acids. Trimming took off 4 bases at V and 7 bases at J, with 4 bases between the two ends.